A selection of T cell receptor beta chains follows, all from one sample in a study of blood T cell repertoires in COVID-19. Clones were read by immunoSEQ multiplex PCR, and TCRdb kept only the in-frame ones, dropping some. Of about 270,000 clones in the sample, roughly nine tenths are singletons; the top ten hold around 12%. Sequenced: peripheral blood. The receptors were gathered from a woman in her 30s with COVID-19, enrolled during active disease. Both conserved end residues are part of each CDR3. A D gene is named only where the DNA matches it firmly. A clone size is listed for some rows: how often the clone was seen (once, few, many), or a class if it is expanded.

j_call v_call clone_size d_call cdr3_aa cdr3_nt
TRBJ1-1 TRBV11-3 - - CASSYGGTEAFF TGTGCCAGCAGCTATGGGGGGACTGAAGCTTTCTTT
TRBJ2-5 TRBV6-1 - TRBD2 CASSEQAGEQETQYF TGTGCCAGCAGTGAACAGGCGGGGGAACAAGAGACCCAGTACTTC
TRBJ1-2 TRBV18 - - CASSPPAGGYTF TGTGCCAGCTCACCCCCAGCCGGGGGCTACACCTTC
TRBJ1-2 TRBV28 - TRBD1 CASSSPQGASYGYTF TGTGCCAGCAGTTCACCCCAGGGGGCGAGCTATGGCTACACCTTC
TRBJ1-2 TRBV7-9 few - CASSLYGDYTF TGTGCCAGCAGCTTATATGGAGACTACACCTTC
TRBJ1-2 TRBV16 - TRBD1 CASSPGTDYGYTF TGTGCCAGCAGCCCGGGGACAGACTATGGCTACACCTTC
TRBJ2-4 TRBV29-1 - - CSVVFVENIQYF TGCAGCGTTGTTTTCGTCGAAAACATTCAGTACTTC
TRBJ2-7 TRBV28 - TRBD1 CASSSNRGSYEQYF TGTGCCAGCAGCAGTAACAGGGGTTCCTACGAGCAGTACTTC
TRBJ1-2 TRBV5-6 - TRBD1 CASSPTGGARGYTF TGTGCCAGCAGCCCTACAGGGGGCGCGCGGGGCTACACCTTC
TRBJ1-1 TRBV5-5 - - CASSFTGTTEAFF TGTGCCAGCAGCTTCACAGGGACCACTGAAGCTTTCTTT
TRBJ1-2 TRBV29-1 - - CSVVPGGDGGYTF TGCAGCGTTGTCCCGGGGGGGGATGGTGGCTACACCTTC
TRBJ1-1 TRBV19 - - CASLRAGGIEAFF TGTGCCAGTCTCAGGGCTGGCGGTATAGAAGCTTTCTTT
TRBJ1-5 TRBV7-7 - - CASSSASWGPVRPQHF TGTGCCAGCAGCTCGGCCAGTTGGGGCCCGGTGAGGCCCCAGCATTTT
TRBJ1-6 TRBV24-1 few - CATSGRGHNSPLHF TGTGCCACCAGTGGGAGGGGACATAATTCACCCCTCCACTTT
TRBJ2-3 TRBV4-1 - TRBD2 CASSQVSGDADTQYF TGCGCCAGCAGCCAAGTTAGCGGGGATGCAGATACGCAGTATTTT
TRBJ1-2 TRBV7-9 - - CASSLAMVGAIYGYTF TGTGCCAGCAGCTTAGCAATGGTAGGGGCTATCTATGGCTACACCTTC
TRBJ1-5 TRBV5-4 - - CASSLGENQPQHF TGTGCCAGCAGCCTCGGGGAAAATCAGCCCCAGCATTTT
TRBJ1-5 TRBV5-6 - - CASSLSRPGGNQPQHF TGTGCCAGCAGCTTGTCCCGACCCGGGGGCAATCAGCCCCAGCATTTT
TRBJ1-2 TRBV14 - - CASSQDPYRAYGYTF TGTGCCAGCAGCCAAGATCCTTACAGGGCGTATGGCTACACCTTC
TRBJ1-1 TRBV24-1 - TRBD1 CATSDPRTGGTEAFF TGTGCCACCAGTGATCCAAGGACAGGGGGCACTGAAGCTTTCTTT
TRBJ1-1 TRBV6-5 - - CASSYSGQPPGEAFF TGTGCCAGCAGTTACTCAGGTCAACCGCCCGGGGAAGCTTTCTTT
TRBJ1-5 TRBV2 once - CASRLRGTYNQPQHF TGTGCCAGCCGCCTAAGGGGCACCTATAATCAGCCCCAGCATTTT
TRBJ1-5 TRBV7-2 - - CASSLGARQPQHF TGTGCCAGCAGCTTAGGAGCCCGTCAGCCCCAGCATTTT
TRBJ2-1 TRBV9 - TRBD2 CASSVVSGGNEQFF TGTGCCAGCAGCGTAGTTAGCGGGGGCAATGAGCAGTTCTTC
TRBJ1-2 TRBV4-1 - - CASSLSRIVDYGYTF TGCGCCAGCAGCCTTAGCAGAATTGTGGACTATGGCTACACCTTC
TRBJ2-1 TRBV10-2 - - CASRTSYNEQFF TGCGCCAGCAGGACTTCATACAATGAGCAGTTCTTC